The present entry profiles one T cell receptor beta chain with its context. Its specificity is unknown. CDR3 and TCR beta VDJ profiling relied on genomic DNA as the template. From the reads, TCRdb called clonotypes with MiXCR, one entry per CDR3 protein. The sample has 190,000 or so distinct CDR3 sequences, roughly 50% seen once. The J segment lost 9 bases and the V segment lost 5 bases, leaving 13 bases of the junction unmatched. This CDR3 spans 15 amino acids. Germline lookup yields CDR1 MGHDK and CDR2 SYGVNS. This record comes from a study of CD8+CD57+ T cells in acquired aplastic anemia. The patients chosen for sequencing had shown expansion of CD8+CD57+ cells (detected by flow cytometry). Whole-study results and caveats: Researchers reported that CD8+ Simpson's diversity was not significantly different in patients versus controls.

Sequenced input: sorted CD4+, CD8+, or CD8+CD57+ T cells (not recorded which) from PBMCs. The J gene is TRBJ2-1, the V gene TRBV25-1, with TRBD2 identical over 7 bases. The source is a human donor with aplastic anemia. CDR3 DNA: TGTGCCAGCAGTTTTATGGGGGGGAAGGGTCGTGAGCAGTTCTTC. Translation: CASSFMGGKGREQFF.